This T cell receptor (beta chain) was sequenced for a study of PD-1 blockade in classical Hodgkin lymphoma. Between the trimmed V and J ends, which lost 6 bases and 3 bases, there was a span of 9 bases. The CDR3 loop spans 11 amino acids. Germline CDR1 reads DFQATT; CDR2 reads SNEGSKA (reference sequence). Time point given: cycle 4 day 1 (C4D1), after more than five weeks of nivolumab. Brentuximab vedotin exposure varied, and every patient relapsed after autologous stem cell transplantation. Best overall response was complete response, partial response or progressive disease in these relapsed/refractory classical Hodgkin lymphoma patients. TCRdb keeps only in-frame clones here, not all; method: immunoSEQ multiplex PCR. The table lists tens of thousands of clones, around 80% of them singletons. General study findings and limits: Repertoire differences lack defined causes, possibly disease activity or prior therapy. Baseline diversity resembling that of newly diagnosed patients was seen in complete responders. Diversity in CD4+ TCRs, unlike that measured in CD8+ TCRs, had risen significantly by C4D1.

As concerns this clone: Antigen: not known.

The sequence was collected from a human donor with classical Hodgkin lymphoma. This material consisted of peripheral blood mononuclear cells (PBMCs), taken before the fourth cycle of nivolumab. The chain carries TRBV20-1 and TRBJ2-7; no clear D. The CDR3 DNA reads TGCAGTGCCGGACGGAGCTACGAGCAGTACTTC. This encodes CSAGRSYEQYF.